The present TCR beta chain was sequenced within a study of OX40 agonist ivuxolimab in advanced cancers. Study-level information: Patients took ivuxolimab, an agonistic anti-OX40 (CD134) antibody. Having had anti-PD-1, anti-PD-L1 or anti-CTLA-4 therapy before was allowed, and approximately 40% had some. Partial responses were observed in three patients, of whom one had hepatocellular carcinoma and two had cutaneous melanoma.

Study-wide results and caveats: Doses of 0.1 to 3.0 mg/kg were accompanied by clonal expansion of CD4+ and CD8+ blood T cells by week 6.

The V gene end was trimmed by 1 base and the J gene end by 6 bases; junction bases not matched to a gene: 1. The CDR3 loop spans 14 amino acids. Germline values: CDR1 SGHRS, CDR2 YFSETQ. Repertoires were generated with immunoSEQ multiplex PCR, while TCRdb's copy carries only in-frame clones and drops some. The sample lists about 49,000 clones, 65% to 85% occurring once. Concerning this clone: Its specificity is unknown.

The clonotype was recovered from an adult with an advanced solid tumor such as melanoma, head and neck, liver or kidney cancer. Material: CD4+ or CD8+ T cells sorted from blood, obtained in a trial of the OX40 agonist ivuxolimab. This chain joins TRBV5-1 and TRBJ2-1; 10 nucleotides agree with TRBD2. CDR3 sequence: CASSLSGGVNEQFF. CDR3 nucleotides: TGCGCCAGCAGCTTGAGCGGGGGGGTCAATGAGCAGTTCTTC. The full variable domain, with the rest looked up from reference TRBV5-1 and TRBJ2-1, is KAGVTQTPRYLIKTRGQQVTLSCSPISGHRSVSWYQQTPGQGLQFLFEYFSETQRNKGNFPGRFSGRQFSNSRSEMNVSTLELGDSALYLCASSLSGGVNEQFFGPGTRLTVL.